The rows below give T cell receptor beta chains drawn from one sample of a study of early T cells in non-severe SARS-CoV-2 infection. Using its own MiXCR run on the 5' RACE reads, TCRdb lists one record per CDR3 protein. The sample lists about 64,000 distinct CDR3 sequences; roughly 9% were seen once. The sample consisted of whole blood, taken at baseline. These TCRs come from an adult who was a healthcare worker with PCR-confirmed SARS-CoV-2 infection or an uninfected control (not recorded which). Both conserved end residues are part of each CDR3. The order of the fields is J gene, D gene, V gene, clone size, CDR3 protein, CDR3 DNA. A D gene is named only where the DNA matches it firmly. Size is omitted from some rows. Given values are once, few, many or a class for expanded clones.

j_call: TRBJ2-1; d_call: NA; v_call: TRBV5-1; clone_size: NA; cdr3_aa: CASSLADFYNEQFF; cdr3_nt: TGCGCCAGCAGCTTGGCTGACTTTTACAATGAGCAGTTCTTC
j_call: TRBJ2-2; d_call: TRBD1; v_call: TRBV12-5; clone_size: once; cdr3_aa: CASGFGTGTAHTGELFF; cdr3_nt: TGTGCTAGTGGTTTCGGCACCGGGACAGCACACACCGGGGAGCTGTTTTTT
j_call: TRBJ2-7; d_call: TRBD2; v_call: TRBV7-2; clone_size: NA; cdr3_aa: CASSLLAGFYEQYF; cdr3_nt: TGTGCCAGCAGCTTACTAGCGGGCTTCTACGAGCAGTACTTC
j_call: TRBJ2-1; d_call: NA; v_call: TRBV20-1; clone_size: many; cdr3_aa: CSASDPRRGGDEQFF; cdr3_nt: TGCAGTGCTAGTGACCCCCGGCGTGGCGGGGATGAGCAGTTCTTC
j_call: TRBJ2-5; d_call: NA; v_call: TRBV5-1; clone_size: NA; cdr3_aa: CASSLARPVETQYF; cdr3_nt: TGCGCCAGCAGCTTGGCCAGGCCTGTGGAGACCCAGTACTTC
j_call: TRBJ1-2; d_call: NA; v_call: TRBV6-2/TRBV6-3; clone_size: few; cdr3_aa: CASSDTYGYTF; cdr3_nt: TGTGCCAGCAGTGACACTTATGGCTACACCTTC
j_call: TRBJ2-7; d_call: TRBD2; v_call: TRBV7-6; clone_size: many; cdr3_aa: CASSQRTSAIPSLYEQYF; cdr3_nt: TGTGCCAGCAGCCAACGGACTAGCGCAATACCTTCCCTCTACGAGCAGTACTTC
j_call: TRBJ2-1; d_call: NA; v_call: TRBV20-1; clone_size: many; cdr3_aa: CSGGGGYNEQFF; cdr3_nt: TGCAGTGGGGGGGGCGGTTACAATGAGCAGTTCTTC
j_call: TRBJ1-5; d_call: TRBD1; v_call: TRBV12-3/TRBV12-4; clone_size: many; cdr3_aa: CASCRGQGMLSNQPQHF; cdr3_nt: TGTGCCAGCTGTAGGGGACAGGGGATGCTTAGCAATCAGCCCCAGCATTTT
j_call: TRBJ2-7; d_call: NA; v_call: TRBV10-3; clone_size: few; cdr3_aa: CAISVPRSGEQYF; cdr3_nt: TGTGCCATCAGTGTCCCCCGCAGTGGCGAGCAGTACTTC
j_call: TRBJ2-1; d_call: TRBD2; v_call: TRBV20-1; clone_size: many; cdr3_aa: CSARRREDYNEQFF; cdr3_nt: TGCAGTGCTAGGAGGCGGGAGGACTACAATGAGCAGTTCTTC
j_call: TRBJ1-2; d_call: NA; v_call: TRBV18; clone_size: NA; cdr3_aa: CASSPGGQYGYTF; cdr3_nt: TGTGCCAGCTCACCGGGGGGGCAGTATGGCTACACCTTC
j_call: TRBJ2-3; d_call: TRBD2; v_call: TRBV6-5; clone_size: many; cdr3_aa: CASRRRASGLAGVGTDTQYF; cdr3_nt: TGTGCCAGCAGACGAAGAGCTTCGGGACTAGCGGGAGTGGGCACAGATACGCAGTATTTT
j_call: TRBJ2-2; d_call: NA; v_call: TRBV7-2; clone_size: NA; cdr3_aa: CASSLAPTTGELFF; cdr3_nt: TGTGCCAGCAGCTTAGCGCCCACCACCGGGGAGCTGTTTTTT
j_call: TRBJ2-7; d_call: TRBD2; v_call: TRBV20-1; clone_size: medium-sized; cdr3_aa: CSAHSGSGLEQYF; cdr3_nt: TGCAGTGCCCATAGCGGGAGTGGTCTCGAGCAGTACTTC
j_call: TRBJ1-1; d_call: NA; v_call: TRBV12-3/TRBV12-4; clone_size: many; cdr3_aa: CASRTTGGTEAFF; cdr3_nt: TGTGCCAGCAGAACTACGGGGGGCACTGAAGCTTTCTTT
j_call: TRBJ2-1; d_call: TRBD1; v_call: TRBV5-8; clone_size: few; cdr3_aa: CASSRTGEQFF; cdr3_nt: TGTGCCAGCAGCAGGACAGGGGAGCAGTTCTTC
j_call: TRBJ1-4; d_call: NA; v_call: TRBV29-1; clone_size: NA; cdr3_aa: CSVEGQDEKLFF; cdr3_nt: TGCAGCGTTGAAGGGCAGGATGAAAAACTGTTTTTT